Following are 16 T cell receptor beta chains from one sample sequenced in a study of Tregs in tolerant kidney transplant recipients. TCRdb keeps only in-frame clones here, not all; method: immunoSEQ multiplex PCR. The sample yields around 86,000 clones, roughly 90% seen once. Recipients received nonmyeloablative bone marrow transplants from related graft donors, with transient mixed chimerism. The material was CD4+ T cells from blood (PBMCs), obtained 24 months after the transplant. These receptors were taken from a human patient who received a combined kidney and bone marrow transplant. Some of the T cells might come from the graft donor.

The chain is built from TRBV4-1 and TRBJ2-2; the D is unclear. The CDR3 is 17 amino acids. Germline CDR1 and CDR2: MGHRA and YSYEKL. V lost 1 base and J 6 bases, leaving 18 bases between the germline ends. DNA for the CDR3: TGCGCCAGCAGCCAAGTCCTGAAAGCACTGAAACCCGGGGAGCTGTTTTTT. It is translated as CASSQVLKALKPGELFF.

This chain connects TRBV10-3 to TRBJ2-7, with unresolved D. Germline V gene data show CDR1 as ENHRY and CDR2 as SYGVKD. Trimming pared 3 bases from V and 2 bases from J, leaving 11 bases between. The CDR3 totals 14 residues. The CDR3 coding sequence is TGTGCCATCAGTGACTTGGGCAAGACCTACGAGCAGTACTTC. It encodes CAISDLGKTYEQYF.

The V and J genes are TRBV21-1 and TRBJ1-1; TRBD1, the table's D call, lacks a check against the DNA. TRBV21-1 is designated a pseudogene. This CDR3 is 15 amino acids long. DNA for the CDR3: TGTGCCAGCAGCAAAGGGGGGCAGGGGGCTCCTGAAGCTTTCTTT. Translated, it gives CASSKGGQGAPEAFF.

This chain connects TRBV10-1 to TRBJ2-5; D may be TRBD1 (6 bases). This CDR3 is 16 amino acids long. V lost 0 bases and J 2 bases, leaving 13 bases between the germline ends. Germline CDR1 and CDR2: WNHNN and SYGVQD (reference sequence). CDR3 in DNA: TGCGCCAGCAGTGAGTCGAACCGGGACAAACAAGAGACCCAGTACTTC. It specifies CASSESNRDKQETQYF.

The CDR3 loop is CASSMWGQGPSGNTIYF. The DNA for the CDR3 is TGTGCCAGTAGTATGTGGGGACAGGGCCCCTCTGGAAACACCATATATTTT. This rearrangement joins TRBV19 to TRBJ1-3; 9 positions match TRBD1. V shed 3 bases and J 0 bases; nucleotides not matched to a gene: 6. The CDR3 contains 17 residues. Per the germline V gene, CDR1 is LNHDA and CDR2 is SQIVND (reference sequence).

This CDR3 is CASSVTSGLFYNEQFF. The CDR3 DNA reads TGTGCCAGCAGCGTTACTAGCGGGCTTTTTTACAATGAGCAGTTCTTC. The V gene is TRBV9, the J gene TRBJ2-1; 9 nucleotides align to TRBD2. V shed 2 bases and J 4 bases; nucleotides not matched to a gene: 7. This CDR3 has 16 amino acids. Germline V gene lookup returns CDR1 SGDLS and CDR2 YYNGEE.

This chain uses TRBV5-1 with TRBJ2-5, with TRBD2 identical over 7 bases. With 7 bases clipped from V and 1 base from J, the junction kept 4 bases outside the gene matches. This CDR3 has 13 residues. Germline lookup yields CDR1 SGHRS and CDR2 YFSETQ. CDR3 nucleotides: TGCGCCAGCCGGAGCGGGACCCAAGAGACCCAGTACTTC. Protein: CASRSGTQETQYF.

This clone was counted once. V gene TRBV30 combines with J gene TRBJ1-2, with 7 bases matching TRBD1. The CDR3 is made up of 12 amino acids. The V and J ends lost 4 bases and 8 bases, in that order; junction bases with no gene match: 7. Germline V lookup: CDR1 GTSNPN, CDR2 SVGIG (reference sequence). The CDR3 DNA follows: TGTGCCTGGACCTTTAACAGGGGCGGCTACACCTTC. Translating it yields CAWTFNRGGYTF.

A single count supports this clone. The rearrangement links TRBV19 to TRBJ2-7; TRBD2 might be the D (5 bases). The CDR3 length is 15 residues. Germline V gene sequence: CDR1 LNHDA, CDR2 SQIVND (reference sequence). The germline V and J ends were trimmed by 6 bases and 6 bases, with 21 bases remaining between them. Here the CDR3 reads CASSASRLGGREQYF. The CDR3 DNA reads TGTGCCAGTAGCGCTAGCCGTCTTGGTGGGCGCGAGCAGTACTTC. The full variable domain, in which reference TRBV19 and TRBJ2-7 provide the parts outside the CDR3, is DGGITQSPKYLFRKEGQNVTLSCEQNLNHDAMYWYRQDPGQGLRLIYYSQIVNDFQKGDIAEGYSVSREKKESFPLTVTSAQKNPTAFYLCASSASRLGGREQYFGPGTRLTVT.

The chain recombines TRBV7-3 with TRBJ2-2; D is ambiguous. The germline V gene has CDR1 SGHTA and CDR2 FQGTGA. The CDR3 sequence is 13 residues long. Trimming removed 3 bases at V and 6 bases at J, with 8 bases between. The CDR3 here is CASSFSSPGELFF. The CDR3 DNA sequence: TGTGCCAGCAGCTTCTCGAGTCCCGGGGAGCTGTTTTTT.

The chain links TRBV19 to TRBJ2-1; the match to TRBD2 covers 14 bases. Germline CDR1 and CDR2: LNHDA and SQIVND (reference sequence). V lost 6 bases and J lost 5; bases outside the gene matches: 12. This CDR3 contains 18 residues. The CDR3 DNA reads TGTGCCAGTAGCCGACCAGGACTAGCGGGGGGAGACCACAATGAGCAGTTCTTC. Translating gives CASSRPGLAGGDHNEQFF.

This rearrangement joins TRBV7-7 to TRBJ2-3; D is ambiguous. V lost 4 bases to trimming and J lost 3 bases, with 14 bases between them. Germline values: CDR1 SSHAT, CDR2 FNYEAQ (reference sequence). This CDR3 comprises 15 residues. The DNA of the CDR3 is TGTGCCAGCAGCTCGACGGTGGTCGGGACAGATACGCAGTATTTT. Protein product: CASSSTVVGTDTQYF. Filled out from reference TRBV7-7 and TRBJ2-3, the complete variable domain reads GAGVSQSPRYKVTKRGQDVTLRCDPISSHATLYWYQQALGQGPEFLTYFNYEAQPDKSGLPSDRFSAERPEGSISTLTIQRTEQRDSAMYRCASSSTVVGTDTQYFGPGTRLTVL.

The J gene is TRBJ2-3, the V gene TRBV7-2, with no clear D. The V end lost 3 bases, the J end lost 3 bases, and 10 bases lay between the germline ends. Germline V CDR1 and CDR2: SGHTA, FQGNSA. The CDR3 loop spans 14 amino acids. The CDR3 here is CASSFSPVTDTQYF. CDR3 DNA: TGTGCCAGCAGCTTTAGCCCGGTAACAGATACGCAGTATTTT.

This chain connects TRBV6-1 to TRBJ2-7, with TRBD2 matching over 8 bases. The CDR3 covers 15 residues. The germline CDR1 and CDR2 sequences are MNHNS and SASEGT. Trimming at V came to 4 bases and at J to 2 bases, leaving 7 bases not matched to a gene. The CDR3 region has the DNA TGTGCCAGCAGTGGGATAGCGGGGACTACCTACGAGCAGTACTTC. Its translation: CASSGIAGTTYEQYF.

V is TRBV10-3 and J is TRBJ2-5, with 9 bases lining up with TRBD1. Trimming at V came to 4 bases and at J to 5 bases, leaving 8 bases not matched to a gene. The CDR3 totals 15 residues. CDR1 and CDR2 from the germline V gene are ENHRY and SYGVKD. CDR3 DNA: TGTGCCATCAGTGCCGGACAGGGGCCTCCGGAGACCCAGTACTTC. Translated: CAISAGQGPPETQYF.

With regard to this clone: Additional DNA sequences in this sample encode the identical CDR3. In DNA, the CDR3 is TGTGCCAGCAGTGTGTTAGTCTATAATGAAAAACTGTTTTTT. It translates to CASSVLVYNEKLFF. The V gene is TRBV6-1, the J gene TRBJ1-4, with D hard to call. This CDR3 has 14 residues. Germline CDR1 MNHNS, CDR2 SASEGT. Trimming stripped 4 bases from V and 4 bases from J, with 10 bases between.